These 24 T cell receptor beta chains were sequenced from one sample in a study of spatial heterogeneity in lung cancer. As for time point: sample taken at primary tumor resection. Study-wide points: Tumors with more nonsynonymous mutations had more expanded intratumoral alpha and beta TCRs.

One entry per CDR3 protein, called by TCRdb with MiXCR from the 5' RACE reads. The sample records roughly 4,000 distinct CDR3 sequences, 14% to 15% being singletons. These receptors lack a known antigen. This material consisted of lung tumor tissue, taken at surgery. The source is a female donor with early-stage non-small cell lung cancer.

With respect to this clonotype: This beta chain is a stray read from a library made for alpha chains; its abundance is not meaningful. V and J are TRBV6-2 or TRBV6-3 and TRBJ1-1; D unclear. With 2 bases removed from V and 3 bases from J, the gap between germline ends came to 25 bases. This CDR3 is built from 19 residues. The V gene's germline CDR1 is MNHEY and CDR2 SVGEGT. The CDR3 DNA is TGTGCCAGCAGTTACCGCCGACGTGAAGACCACAAACGGGACACTGAAGCTTTCTTT. Translated: CASSYRRREDHKRDTEAFF.

This clonotype was seen at least ten times. The library was designed around alpha chains, so this beta chain is a stray read whose abundance carries little weight. This chain uses TRBV23-1 with TRBJ1-4; TRBD1 is a possible D gene (5 bases). TRBV23-1 is filed as an ORF, its function uncertain. The CDR3 sequence is 14 residues long. The V end lost 2 bases, the J end lost 8 bases, and 12 bases lay between the germline ends. CDR3 coding DNA: TGCGCCAGCAGTCAAGGGGCGTTCTTAGAAAAACTGTTTTTT. Protein: CASSQGAFLEKLFF.

Comments on this clonotype: This beta chain lies outside the target of a library built for alpha chains; its clone size means little. The V gene is TRBV7-9, the J gene TRBJ1-5; tentatively, D is TRBD1 (6 bases). The CDR3 length is 17 residues. Trimming removed 5 bases at V and 4 bases at J, with 21 bases between. Germline V gives CDR1 SEHNR, CDR2 FQNEAQ (reference sequence). DNA of the CDR3: TGTGCCAGCAGCCCAACCCCGGGGGTCAGGGGAAATCAGCCCCAGCATTTT. The encoded protein is CASSPTPGVRGNQPQHF. The variable domain in full, with the rest retrieved from reference TRBV7-9 and TRBJ1-5, is DTGVSQNPRHKITKRGQNVTFRCDPISEHNRLYWYRQTLGQGPEFLTYFQNEAQLEKSRLLSDRFSAERPKGSFSTLEIQRTEQGDSAMYLCASSPTPGVRGNQPQHFGDGTRLSIL.

By sample share, this clonotype is medium-sized. The size of this beta chain means little, since it is a stray read in a library made for alpha chains. This chain connects TRBV24-1 to TRBJ1-5, with D possibly matching TRBD1 (5 bases). The V gene's germline CDR1 is KGHDR and CDR2 SFDVKD. V shed 5 bases and J shed 1 base, with 8 bases lying between them. The CDR3 loop spans 14 amino acids. CDR3 bases: TGTGCCACCAGTGGACAGCTAAGCAATCAGCCCCAGCATTTT. As protein: CATSGQLSNQPQHF.

In its sample, this clonotype ranks as medium-sized. Within a library made for alpha chains, this beta chain is off target, and its count is uninformative. V gene TRBV6-5 combines with J gene TRBJ1-6; 8 bases agree with TRBD1. CDR1 and CDR2 from the germline V gene are MNHEY and SVGAGI. Trimming at V came to 5 bases and at J to 5 bases, leaving 5 bases not matched to a gene. The CDR3 is 15 residues long. CDR3 bases: TGTGCCAGCAGTCCTCAGACAGGGGATAATTCACCCCTCCACTTT. Its protein is CASSPQTGDNSPLHF.

This clonotype is deemed medium-sized. This beta chain came through as a stray read in a library set up for alpha chains, and its size says little. V usage is TRBV19 and J usage is TRBJ2-3; a possible D gene is TRBD2 (5 bases). Germline V lookup: CDR1 LNHDA, CDR2 SQIVND (reference sequence). Trimming stripped 4 bases from V and 2 bases from J, with 10 bases between. CDR3 length equals 14 residues. CDR3 amino acids: CASSTKGDTDTQYF. Written as DNA, the CDR3 is TGTGCCAGTAGTACAAAGGGAGACACAGATACGCAGTATTTT.

About this clonotype: This beta chain is a stray read from a library made for alpha chains; its abundance is not meaningful. The genes are TRBV30 and TRBJ1-3; D ambiguous. This CDR3 has 14 residues. Per the germline V gene, CDR1 is GTSNPN and CDR2 is SVGIG (reference sequence). Trimming shortened V by 2 bases and J by 4 bases, and 12 bases separated the two germline ends. In DNA form, the CDR3 reads TGTGCCTGGAGTCCTACACGAGGGGGAAACACCATATATTTT. Its translation: CAWSPTRGGNTIYF.

In its sample, this clonotype ranks as medium-sized. Since it is a stray read in a library aimed at alpha chains, this beta chain has a size that is not meaningful. V and J are TRBV11-2 and TRBJ2-4; D uncertain. V lost 2 bases and J 8 bases, leaving 10 bases between the germline ends. The CDR3 covers 13 residues. The V gene's germline CDR1 is SGHAT and CDR2 FQNNGV. The chain's CDR3 is CASSLRVRDIQYF. The CDR3 DNA reads as TGTGCCAGCAGCTTACGGGTTCGAGACATTCAGTACTTC.

To note about this clonotype: The library was built for alpha chains, so this beta chain is an off-target read and its size means little. The CDR3, as DNA: TGTGCCAGCAGAATACTGTCCTCTCGGGAAGAGACCCAGTACTTC. Protein product: CASRILSSREETQYF. V gene TRBV6-1 combines with J gene TRBJ2-5; D not resolved. V was clipped by 6 bases and J by 3 bases, with 17 bases between them. The CDR3 sequence is 15 residues long. Germline CDR1 is MNHNS and CDR2 is SASEGT.

Judged by abundance, this clonotype is medium-sized. A library made for alpha chains picked up this beta chain off target, so its size means little. The rearrangement uses TRBV7-2 and TRBJ1-1; D unresolved. V was trimmed by 1 base and J by 4 bases, leaving 7 bases between them. This CDR3 has 13 amino acids. Germline V gene lookup returns CDR1 SGHTA and CDR2 FQGNSA. The CDR3: CASSLEPVTEAFF. The CDR3, as DNA: TGTGCCAGCAGCTTAGAACCGGTCACTGAAGCTTTCTTT. Based on the CDR3 plus reference TRBV7-2 and TRBJ1-1, the full variable domain is GAGVSQSPSNKVTEKGKDVELRCDPISGHTALYWYRQSLGQGLEFLIYFQGNSAPDKSGLPSDRFSAERTGGSVSTLTIQRTQQEDSAVYLCASSLEPVTEAFFGQGTRLTVV.

In its sample, this clonotype is medium-sized. Since the library was made to target alpha chains, this beta chain is a stray read and its abundance is not meaningful. The chain recombines TRBV18 with TRBJ1-5, with D possibly being TRBD1 (5 bases). The V gene's germline CDR1 is KGHSH and CDR2 LQKENI. CDR3 length: 11 residues. V shed 9 bases and J shed 10 bases, with 13 bases lying between them. CDR3 in amino acids: CASRQGGPQHF. The CDR3, as DNA: TGTGCCAGTCGGCAGGGAGGCCCCCAGCATTTT.

This clonotype is classed as medium-sized. This beta chain is off target for a library built for alpha chains, so its abundance means little. The chain carries TRBV7-2 and TRBJ2-5; no clear D. The germline V gene has CDR1 SGHTA and CDR2 FQGNSA. The CDR3 consists of 14 residues. Trimming took 1 base from V and 1 from J, leaving 7 bases between them. The CDR3 sequence: CASSLGAVQETQYF. The CDR3 nucleotides read TGTGCCAGCAGCTTAGGGGCGGTCCAAGAGACCCAGTACTTC. Full variable domain (remainder filled in from reference TRBV7-2 and TRBJ2-5): GAGVSQSPSNKVTEKGKDVELRCDPISGHTALYWYRQSLGQGLEFLIYFQGNSAPDKSGLPSDRFSAERTGGSVSTLTIQRTQQEDSAVYLCASSLGAVQETQYFGPGTRLLVL.

This clonotype was seen many times. The library was designed around alpha chains, so this beta chain is a stray read whose abundance carries little weight. The chain has TRBV18 and TRBJ2-7, with D uncertain. Germline V gives CDR1 KGHSH, CDR2 LQKENI. This CDR3 comprises 16 residues. Trimming removed 0 bases at V and 3 bases at J, with 15 bases between. The CDR3 here is CASSPPKGASNYEQYF. DNA for the CDR3: TGTGCCAGCTCACCACCGAAGGGCGCGTCTAACTACGAGCAGTACTTC.

The sample holds many counts of this clonotype. This beta chain is a stray read from a library made for alpha chains; its abundance is not meaningful. This sequence joins TRBV7-9 and TRBJ2-3, with 10 positions matching TRBD2. The V gene's germline CDR1 is SEHNR and CDR2 FQNEAQ (reference sequence). The junction had 18 bases not matched to a gene; V was cut back by 7 bases and J by 2 bases. This CDR3 comprises 19 residues. The CDR3 region has the DNA TGTGCCAGCACCTATCCGGGACTAGCGCCATTGACCCTCACAGATACGCAGTATTTT. Translation: CASTYPGLAPLTLTDTQYF.

This clonotype has ten or more counts. Because the library targeted alpha chains, this beta chain is an off-target read whose size means little. This rearrangement joins TRBV5-1 to TRBJ2-3, with a weak D call TRBD1 (6 bases). Germline V lookup: CDR1 SGHRS, CDR2 YFSETQ. Trimming stripped 0 bases from V and 5 bases from J, with 16 bases between. The CDR3 has 16 residues. CDR3 sequence: CASSLVGTNFEDTQYF. CDR3 DNA sequence: TGCGCCAGCAGCTTGGTCGGGACAAACTTCGAAGATACGCAGTATTTT.

This clonotype was detected only a few times. This beta chain lies outside the target of a library built for alpha chains; its clone size means little. The rearrangement uses TRBV6-6 and TRBJ2-7, with 7 bases fitting TRBD2. Germline V CDR1 and CDR2: MNHNY, SVGAGI (reference sequence). J lost 2 bases, V lost 5 bases, and 6 bases had no gene match. The CDR3 runs to 14 residues. The CDR3 DNA is TGTGCCAGCAGTGGGGGACTATCAACCTACGAGCAGTACTTC. Protein sequence: CASSGGLSTYEQYF.

Turning to this clonotype: This beta chain is an unintended read in a library built for alpha chains; its size means little. The chain has TRBV12-3 or TRBV12-4 and TRBJ2-7, with D possibly TRBD1 on 5 matching bases. This CDR3 contains 14 residues. Trimming left V 5 bases short and J 0 bases short, with 11 bases between. The CDR3 sequence is CASSPRQRSYEQYF. The CDR3 nucleotides are TGTGCCAGCAGTCCGAGACAGCGCTCCTACGAGCAGTACTTC.

This clonotype is labeled medium-sized. A library prepared for alpha chains yielded this beta chain as an off-target read; its size is of little meaning. V gene TRBV6-6 combines with J gene TRBJ1-5; TRBD1 is a possible D gene (6 bases). CDR3 size: 16 residues. The V gene's germline CDR1 is MNHNY and CDR2 SVGAGI (reference sequence). DNA for the CDR3: TGTGTTACGGGACAAACAGGCCGGTACGGCAATCAGCCCCAGCATTTT. This gives the protein CVTGQTGRYGNQPQHF.

Within the sample, this clonotype is medium-sized. The size of this beta chain means little, since it is a stray read in a library made for alpha chains. This chain links TRBV12-3 or TRBV12-4 with TRBJ2-4; 9 bases line up with TRBD1. CDR3 length: 15 residues. The ends lost 6 bases at V and 0 bases at J; junction bases unmatched: 3. The CDR3 loop reads CASRPGQGAKNIQYF. As DNA, the CDR3 is TGTGCCAGCAGACCGGGACAGGGAGCCAAAAACATTCAGTACTTC.

This clonotype is termed medium-sized. This beta chain is a stray read from a library made for alpha chains; its abundance is not meaningful. V gene TRBV10-3 combines with J gene TRBJ1-6; weak D call: TRBD1 (6 bases). Deletions cut 5 bases from V and 6 bases from J, with 8 bases between. This CDR3 spans 13 amino acids. Germline V lookup: CDR1 ENHRY, CDR2 SYGVKD. CDR3 residues: CAISLQGNSPLHF. The DNA for the CDR3 is TGTGCCATCAGTCTACAGGGTAATTCACCCCTCCACTTT.

This clonotype was detected many times. This beta chain was picked up by a library intended for alpha chains and is off target, so its count carries little meaning. The chain links TRBV28 to TRBJ1-5; 8 nucleotides agree with TRBD1. CDR3 length equals 13 residues. CDR1 MDHEN and CDR2 SYDVKM come from the germline V gene. After removal of 6 bases from V and 7 bases from J, the junction contained 5 bases not matched to a gene. In DNA, the CDR3 is TGTGCCAGCAGGAAGACAGGGGTACAGCCCCAGCATTTT. Protein sequence: CASRKTGVQPQHF.

This clonotype rates as hyperexpanded. For a library built for alpha chains, this beta chain is a stray read; little rests on its size. Written as DNA, the CDR3 is TGTGCCAGCAGCTTAACGGTAGGACCCTCCTACAATGAGCAGTTCTTC. Translating it yields CASSLTVGPSYNEQFF. The J gene is TRBJ2-1, the V gene TRBV7-3; D unclear. Germline V gene data show CDR1 as SGHTA and CDR2 as FQGTGA. The CDR3 spans 16 residues. The V end lost 0 bases, the J end lost 0 bases, and 9 bases lay between the germline ends.

This clonotype was seen a handful of times. The size of this beta chain means little, since it is a stray read in a library made for alpha chains. The chain is built from TRBV10-3 and TRBJ2-3; 8 bases line up with TRBD2. The CDR3 has 16 amino acids. CDR1 is ENHRY, CDR2 SYGVKD, per germline. CDR3 sequence reads: CAPGGGDPPSTDTQYF. CDR3 sequence (DNA): TGTGCTCCCGGGGGGGGGGACCCTCCCAGCACAGATACGCAGTATTTT.

On this clonotype itself: With the library built for alpha chains, this beta chain is off target and its frequency is not meaningful. This sequence joins TRBV29-1 and TRBJ2-3, with 7 bases that match TRBD1. CDR1 is SQVTM, CDR2 ANQGSEA, per germline. The CDR3 consists of 13 residues. J gave up 4 bases and V 6 bases, and 7 bases lay outside the gene matches. The CDR3 coding sequence is TGCAGCGTGGCAAGGGGGCAGGCAGATACGCAGTATTTT. Translation: CSVARGQADTQYF.